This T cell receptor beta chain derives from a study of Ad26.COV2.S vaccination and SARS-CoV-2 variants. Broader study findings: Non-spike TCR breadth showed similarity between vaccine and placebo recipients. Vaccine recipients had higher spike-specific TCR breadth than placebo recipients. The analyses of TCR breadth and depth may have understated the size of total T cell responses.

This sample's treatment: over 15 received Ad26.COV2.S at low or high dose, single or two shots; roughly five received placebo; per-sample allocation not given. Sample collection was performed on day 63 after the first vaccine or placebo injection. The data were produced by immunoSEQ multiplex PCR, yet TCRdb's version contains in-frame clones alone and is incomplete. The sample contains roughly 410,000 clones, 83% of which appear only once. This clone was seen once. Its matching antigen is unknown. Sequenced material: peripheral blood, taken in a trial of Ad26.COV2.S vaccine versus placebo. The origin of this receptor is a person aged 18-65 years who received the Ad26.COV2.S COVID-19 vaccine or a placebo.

The DNA of the CDR3 is TGCGCCAGCAGCTTAGGGTCCGGGGACAGAGCTTCAGGCTACACCTTC. Protein product: CASSLGSGDRASGYTF. The genes are TRBV5-1 and TRBJ1-2; TRBD1 matches at 7 bases. Losses at the gene ends were 2 bases for V and 8 bases for J; bases not matched to a gene: 15. The germline CDR1 and CDR2 sequences are SGHRS and YFSETQ. CDR3 length: 16 amino acids.